Here is one T cell receptor beta chain with its context. Its antigen is still unknown. The CDR3 has 15 amino acids. V was trimmed by 4 bases and J by 1 base, leaving 12 bases between them. Germline-derived CDR1 and CDR2 are LNHDA and SQIVND (reference sequence). The sample comes from a study of shared clonotypes between healthy human individuals. Study-wide results and caveats: Sequencing depth was predicted to influence how clonotypes are shared among donors.

Donors, without exception, were Caucasian adults residing in Nashville, Tennessee. When samples were unsorted, 75 million to 95 million PBMCs were used for genomic DNA. The data were produced by immunoSEQ multiplex PCR, yet TCRdb's version contains in-frame clones alone and is incomplete. The table includes about 480,000 clones, about four fifths detected once. The source of this sequence is a woman aged 40 to 49 in good health. Some clones in this sample may be carry-over from other donors' samples. This chain joins TRBV19 and TRBJ2-3, with D perhaps given as TRBD1 or TRBD2 (5 bases each). The sample was PBMCs. The CDR3: CASSTSRGGTDTQYF. CDR3 nucleotide sequence: TGTGCCAGTAGTACTAGCAGAGGGGGCACAGATACGCAGTATTTT.